Given below is one TCR beta chain in context. The junction shows a germline mismatch at one end, possibly a read error. This CDR3 has 14 residues. The germline V gene has CDR1 SQVTM and CDR2 ANQGSEA. This entry comes from a study of blood T cells in healthy people across ages. Each sample yielded at least 6 micrograms of PBMC total RNA. For the second PCR, which ran for about 6 to 11 cycles, a sample-barcoded 5' primer and a J-beta primer mix were used. TCRdb reprocessed the 5' RACE reads with MiXCR, giving one entry per CDR3 protein. The sample holds about 1.4 million distinct CDR3 sequences, 59% seen once.

The TCR was taken from a man between 18 and 35 years old in good health. The chain combines TRBV29-1 with TRBJ2-7, with D possibly matching TRBD1 (5 bases). The DNA end lines up better with TRBJ2-5; the J call may be wrong. The sequenced sample consisted of blood. The CDR3 nucleotides are TGCAGCGCTGAAGAAAGGGGTTCCAGGGAGACCCAGTACTTC. Translation gives CSAEERGSRETQYF.